A single sample is the source of the 25 T cell receptor beta chains below, sequenced in a study of T cells in Graves' hyperthyroidism and ophthalmopathy. Researchers amplified the TCR beta CDR3 regions from RNA transcripts. First-round RT-PCR with HTBI primers amplified the TCR CDR3 region. MiXCR, run by TCRdb on the multiplex PCR reads, gives a single entry per CDR3 protein. The sample consists of more than 500,000 distinct CDR3 sequences, roughly 46% of them appearing once. The sample consisted of peripheral blood or thyroid tissue (not recorded which). These receptors were obtained from an adult woman with Graves' disease, either hyperthyroidism or ophthalmopathy (not recorded which).

Concerning this clonotype itself: It is likely a read error, because the conserved phenylalanine at the end of the CDR3 is missing. The DNA is omitted, as the CDR3 cannot be located on it reliably, and the CDR3 follows TCRdb's listing. V and J are TRBV9 and TRBJ2-2. Germline lookup yields CDR1 SGDLS and CDR2 YYNGEE. The CDR3 contains 15 residues when both ends are counted. The CDR3 spells CASSLTFRFHRGAVV.

As to this clonotype: One end of the junction does not line up with germline, which may come from a read error. This chain joins TRBV10-3 and TRBJ1-2; D gene uncertain. The CDR3 is 15 amino acids. Germline V gene sequence: CDR1 ENHRY, CDR2 SYGVKD. The CDR3 here is CAVSESLRLDYGYTF. CDR3 nucleotides: TGTGCCGTCAGTGAGTCGCTGCGTTTGGACTATGGCTACACCTTC.

The rearrangement links TRBV7-8 to TRBJ1-6; D may be TRBD1 (5 bases). The CDR3 runs to 15 residues. Germline V gives CDR1 SGHVS, CDR2 FQNEAQ. Trimming shortened V by 5 bases and J by 6 bases, and 14 bases separated the two germline ends. CDR3: CASSHRGVGNSPLHF. For the CDR3, the DNA is TGTGCCAGCAGCCACCGGGGCGTCGGTAATTCACCCCTCCACTTT.

This clonotype has a count of ten or more. The chain recombines TRBV5-1 with TRBJ2-2; 8 bases line up with TRBD1. CDR1 and CDR2 (germline): SGHRS, YFSETQ. Trimming took 3 bases from V and 7 from J; bases not matched to a gene: 8. The CDR3 contains 15 residues. In nucleotides, the CDR3 is TGCGCCAGCAGCTCCATCCAGGGGGCGGACGGGGAGCTGTTTTTT. Encoded protein: CASSSIQGADGELFF.

This clonotype has ten or more counts. This chain uses TRBV20-1 with TRBJ1-5; TRBD1 matches 8 bases. The CDR3 loop spans 15 amino acids. Germline values: CDR1 DFQATT, CDR2 SNEGSKA (reference sequence). J was trimmed by 2 bases and V by 3 bases; bases with no gene match: 6. CDR3 residues: CSARADRVGNQPQHF. CDR3 DNA: TGCAGTGCTAGGGCGGACAGGGTGGGCAATCAGCCCCAGCATTTT.

This chain uses TRBV15 with TRBJ1-1; weak D call: TRBD1 (5 bases). Trimming removed 5 bases from V and 3 bases from J, with 7 bases in between. CDR1 is LNHNV, CDR2 YYDKDF, per germline (reference sequence). The CDR3 length is 12 residues. CDR3 protein: CATSGDHTEAFF. The DNA for the CDR3 is TGTGCCACCAGCGGGGACCACACTGAAGCTTTCTTT. The variable domain in full, with the rest retrieved from reference TRBV15 and TRBJ1-1, is DAMVIQNPRYQVTQFGKPVTLSCSQTLNHNVMYWYQQKSSQAPKLLFHYYDKDFNNEADTPDNFQSRRPNTSFCFLDIRSPGLGDTAMYLCATSGDHTEAFFGQGTRLTVV.

V and J are TRBV29-1 and TRBJ2-7; D gene unclear. Germline V gene sequence: CDR1 SQVTM, CDR2 ANQGSEA. V lost 3 bases and J 6 bases, leaving 9 bases between the germline ends. The CDR3 loop spans 11 amino acids. CDR3 DNA: TGCAGCGTTGATGCCGTGGGCGAGCAGTACTTC. It encodes CSVDAVGEQYF.

Details on this clonotype: Being one base from a much bigger clone, this may be a read error. The chain joins TRBV12-3 or TRBV12-4 to TRBJ1-2, with TRBD1 as a possible D gene (6 bases). The CDR3 spans 13 residues. Trimming shortened V by 2 bases and J by 8 bases, and 12 bases separated the two germline ends. The chain's CDR3 is CASSLTPGGGYTF. The DNA for the CDR3 is TGTGCCAGCAGTTTAACCCCGGGGGGCGGCTACACCTTC.

Of note for this clonotype: A junction boundary mismatches the germline segment, possibly from a read error. The chain employs TRBV2 and TRBJ1-5, with D perhaps TRBD1 (5 bases). This CDR3 region has 15 residues. CDR1 and CDR2 from the germline V gene are SNHLY and FYNNEI. CDR3 region: CASSVDRPSNQSQHF. DNA for the CDR3: TGTGCCAGCAGTGTAGACAGACCTAGCAATCAGTCCCAGCATTTT. Variable domain in full (rest from reference TRBV2 and TRBJ1-5): EPEVTQTPSHQVTQMGQEVILRCVPISNHLYFYWYRQILGQKVEFLVSFYNNEISEKSEIFDDQFSVERPDGSNFTLKIRSTKLEDSAMYFCASSVDRPSNQSQHFGDGTRLSIL.

This clonotype was seen many times. V gene TRBV5-1 combines with J gene TRBJ2-7, with no clear D. Germline CDR1 reads SGHRS; CDR2 reads YFSETQ. Trimming left V 0 bases short and J 3 bases short, with 7 bases between. The CDR3 covers 13 residues. The CDR3 here is CASSLGSLYEQYF. CDR3 in DNA: TGCGCCAGCAGCTTGGGATCCCTCTACGAGCAGTACTTC.

The chain combines TRBV10-3 with TRBJ2-7; D unresolved. CDR1 and CDR2 (germline): ENHRY, SYGVKD. Trimming took off 11 bases at V and 2 bases at J, with 1 base between the two ends. This CDR3 has 8 amino acids. The CDR3: CAPYEQYF. As DNA, the CDR3 is TGTGCCCCCTACGAGCAGTACTTC.

The table lists this clonotype with a few counts. The CDR3: CASSRQTSAQETQYF. The CDR3 DNA reads as TGTGCCAGCAGTCGCCAGACTAGCGCTCAAGAGACCCAGTACTTC. This chain links TRBV2 with TRBJ2-5; 8 bases are a match to TRBD2. The germline V gene encodes CDR1 SNHLY and CDR2 FYNNEI. The CDR3 is 15 amino acids. Trimming removed 5 bases from V and 2 bases from J; junction bases left unmatched: 7.

This chain uses TRBV12-3 or TRBV12-4 with TRBJ2-7; the match to TRBD2 covers 8 bases. V was clipped by 5 bases and J by 2 bases; unmatched bases: 11. The CDR3 is 16 residues long. In nucleotides, the CDR3 is TGTGCCAGCAGTCCTGTAGCGGGATCCGCCCCCTACGAGCAGTACTTC. It encodes CASSPVAGSAPYEQYF.

Ten or more counts support this clonotype. J is TRBJ1-3 and V is TRBV2; D possibly corresponds to TRBD1 (6 bases). The CDR3 covers 11 residues. The germline V gene encodes CDR1 SNHLY and CDR2 FYNNEI. This chain's CDR3 is CGTASGNTIYF. Written as DNA, the CDR3 is TGTGGGACAGCCTCTGGAAACACCATATATTTT.

This clonotype was recorded at least ten times. The V call is TRBV11-2, the J call TRBJ1-4; 7 nucleotides match TRBD1. The trim removed 0 bases at V and 12 bases at J, leaving 16 bases unmatched. The CDR3 spans 17 residues. CDR1 and CDR2 from the germline V gene are SGHAT and FQNNGV. CDR3 loop: CASSLDLRDSRTGELFF. The CDR3 DNA reads TGTGCCAGCAGCTTAGACCTGCGGGACAGCCGCACTGGCGAACTGTTTTTT.

On this clonotype: This may stem from a read error, because a much larger clone lies one nucleotide away. J is TRBJ2-5 and V is TRBV20-1; D is uncertain. Trimming cost V 1 base and J 7 bases, with 4 bases left between them. CDR1 and CDR2 (germline): DFQATT, SNEGSKA (reference sequence). The CDR3 runs to 10 residues. CDR3 DNA: TGCAGTGCTAGAGGAGGGACCCAGTACTTC. Protein: CSARGGTQYF.

The chain is built from TRBV15 and TRBJ1-5, with D possibly TRBD1 on 5 matching bases. The germline V and J ends were trimmed by 1 base and 5 bases, with 12 bases remaining between them. CDR1 is LNHNV, CDR2 YYDKDF, per germline (reference sequence). This CDR3 contains 15 residues. CDR3 sequence reads: CATSRVGMGDQPQHF. In nucleotides, the CDR3 is TGTGCCACCAGCAGAGTGGGGATGGGGGATCAGCCCCAGCATTTT.

This rearrangement joins TRBV19 to TRBJ2-7; TRBD1 matches 9 bases. The CDR3 consists of 13 residues. The germline V gene has CDR1 LNHDA and CDR2 SQIVND (reference sequence). Trimming at V came to 10 bases and at J to 2 bases, leaving 6 bases not matched to a gene. The CDR3 spells CATRQGDPYEQYF. CDR3 DNA sequence: TGTGCCACACGACAGGGGGACCCCTACGAGCAGTACTTC.

This clonotype was found many times. This chain uses TRBV7-2 with TRBJ2-6, with a possible D match to TRBD2 (7 bases). Germline assignment: CDR1 SGHTA and CDR2 FQGNSA. The CDR3 extends over 16 amino acids. V was clipped by 7 bases and J by 3 bases, with 16 bases between them. The CDR3, as DNA: TGTGCCAGCAACCTGGGGGGGGCAGGTGGGGCCAACGTCCTGACTTTC. It translates to CASNLGGAGGANVLTF.

The chain joins TRBV6-5 to TRBJ1-1, with a weak D call TRBD1 (5 bases). CDR3 length equals 17 residues. Germline V gene lookup returns CDR1 MNHEY and CDR2 SVGAGI. V was shortened by 2 bases and J by 6 bases, with 22 bases between the two germline ends. CDR3 sequence: CASSYTVFFMGVAEAFF. The CDR3 DNA reads TGTGCCAGCAGTTACACTGTGTTTTTCATGGGGGTCGCTGAAGCTTTCTTT.

V gene TRBV7-6 combines with J gene TRBJ1-4, with 7 bases aligning to TRBD1. The CDR3 has 16 residues. Per the germline V gene, CDR1 is SGHVS and CDR2 is FNYEAQ. The junction had 14 bases not matched to a gene; V was cut back by 7 bases and J by 6 bases. The CDR3 DNA is TGTGCCAGCACCAAATGGTCAGGCACAGGGGATGAAAAACTGTTTTTT. Protein: CASTKWSGTGDEKLFF.

J is TRBJ2-7 and V is TRBV10-3, with D perhaps TRBD2 (6 bases). The length of the CDR3 is 14 residues. The germline CDR1 and CDR2 sequences are ENHRY and SYGVKD. Trimming cost V 4 bases and J 4 bases, with 14 bases left between them. CDR3 sequence: CAISGTGSGYEQYF. The CDR3 region has the DNA TGTGCCATCAGTGGGACCGGGAGTGGGTACGAGCAGTACTTC.

The chain has TRBV5-1 and TRBJ1-1, with D possibly being TRBD1 (5 bases). The germline V gene encodes CDR1 SGHRS and CDR2 YFSETQ. This CDR3 has 15 residues. The germline V and J ends were trimmed by 0 bases and 4 bases, with 13 bases remaining between them. The CDR3 loop is CASSLGGALSTEAFF. CDR3 nucleotides: TGCGCCAGCAGCTTGGGTGGGGCGTTAAGCACTGAAGCTTTCTTT.

Note on this clonotype: This could be a read error, since a much larger clone is one nucleotide away. The gene calls are TRBV5-1 and TRBJ2-7; D not certain. This CDR3 spans 13 amino acids. CDR1 and CDR2 from the germline V gene are SGHRS and YFSETQ. The CDR3 DNA reads as TGCGCCAACAGCTTGACCCCCTCCTACGAGCAGTACTTC. Protein product: CANSLTPSYEQYF.

As regards this clonotype: One junction end does not reproduce the germline sequence, and a read error may be involved. This sequence joins TRBV10-2 and TRBJ2-7; 12 positions match TRBD2. The length of the CDR3 is 14 residues. CDR1 is WSHSY and CDR2 is SAAADI in the germline V gene. The CDR3: CTSRSGLAGNEQYF. In DNA, the CDR3 is TGCACCAGCCGTAGCGGACTAGCGGGAAACGAGCAGTACTTC.